This section outlines one T cell receptor (beta chain) sequence together with its context. What it recognizes is unknown. The data were taken from a study of shared clonotypes between healthy human individuals. Study-wide findings and caveats: Rarefaction curves obtained for sorted subsets showed sequencing incomplete despite large depth.

The CDR3 runs to 14 residues. In germline, CDR1 is SEHNR, CDR2 FQNEAQ (reference sequence). V gave up 8 bases and J gave up 5 bases, with 16 bases separating them. Sorted-subset replicate PCRs used around 200 ng of genomic DNA. This amount corresponded to 30,000 to 35,000 T cell genomes. The assay was immunoSEQ multiplex PCR, and TCRdb's table has in-frame clones only and misses some. This table has approximately 1.5 million clones, about 98% appearing once. This chain joins TRBV7-9 and TRBJ1-5; the D is unclear. This sequence was found in a man in his thirties or forties in good health. What was sequenced was naive CD4+ T cells sorted from blood. Subset defined: CD45RA+ positively selected. The CDR3 nucleotides are TGTGCCAGCGATGACCTCTCTAGGGATCAGCCCCAGCATTTT. It specifies CASDDLSRDQPQHF.